These 20 T cell receptor beta chains share one sample of origin, sequenced in a study of blood T cell repertoires in COVID-19 (TCRdb year 2020). The library was built by means of the immunoSEQ multiplex PCR assay. Not all clones reach the TCRdb copy of this immuneACCESS table, which keeps in-frame sequences only. Checked studies attribute under half of the gap to unresolved V genes and leave the rest unexplained. For this sample the table gives over 130,000 clones, of which roughly 80% were detected only once. The ten biggest clones cover 4% of the sample. The sequencing input was peripheral blood. Source of these receptors: a woman aged 55 to 70 with acute or convalescent COVID-19.

The J gene is TRBJ2-7, the V gene TRBV28; 8 bases are a match to TRBD2. The CDR3 is 14 residues long. Germline V CDR1 and CDR2: MDHEN, SYDVKM. V was pared by 5 bases and J by 2 bases, with 5 bases of the junction left unmatched. The DNA for the CDR3 is TGTGCCAGCAGTCGTCGGGAGGGTGCCTACGAGCAGTACTTC. Protein sequence: CASSRREGAYEQYF.

This rearrangement joins TRBV28 to TRBJ1-2, with 8 nucleotides matching TRBD1. Germline trimming cut 9 bases from V and 1 base from J; bases unmatched to any gene: 4. Germline assignment: CDR1 MDHEN and CDR2 SYDVKM. The CDR3 is made up of 13 amino acids. DNA of the CDR3: TGTGCCAGTCGGACAGGGCTTAACTATGGCTACACCTTC. Its protein product is CASRTGLNYGYTF.

CDR3 nucleotides: TGTGCCAGCAATCCCGGAGGGTACACTGAAGCTTTCTTT. Protein: CASNPGGYTEAFF. This rearrangement joins TRBV7-9 to TRBJ1-1; D is undetermined. The germline V gene has CDR1 SEHNR and CDR2 FQNEAQ (reference sequence). V was cut by 7 bases and J by 3 bases, with 12 bases left in between. There are 13 residues in the CDR3.

The V and J genes are TRBV19 and TRBJ1-3; D uncertain. Germline V lookup: CDR1 LNHDA, CDR2 SQIVND (reference sequence). V was pared by 4 bases and J by 0 bases, with 10 bases between. CDR3 length equals 15 residues. The CDR3 sequence is CASSNENFSGNTIYF. The CDR3 coding sequence is TGTGCCAGTAGTAATGAAAACTTCTCTGGAAACACCATATATTTT.

This clone was seen just once. V and J are TRBV29-1 and TRBJ2-1, with D maybe TRBD2 (6 bases). The germline CDR1 and CDR2 sequences are SQVTM and ANQGSEA. Trimming cost V 3 bases and J 6 bases, with 21 bases left between them. This CDR3 contains 16 residues. The CDR3 DNA is TGCAGCGTTGATGGAGGGGTAAAGTTTTTAATCAATGAGCAGTTCTTC. Translating gives CSVDGGVKFLINEQFF.

The chain links TRBV11-2 to TRBJ2-3, with 10 positions matching TRBD2. Germline V lookup: CDR1 SGHAT, CDR2 FQNNGV. Losses at the gene ends were 3 bases for V and 1 base for J; bases not matched to a gene: 1. This CDR3 region has 15 residues. CDR3 protein: CASSFTSGGTDTQYF. The CDR3 DNA follows: TGTGCCAGCAGCTTTACTAGCGGGGGCACAGATACGCAGTATTTT.

The chain recombines TRBV18 with TRBJ1-2; D ambiguous. Germline values: CDR1 KGHSH, CDR2 LQKENI. This CDR3 comprises 16 residues. V was cut by 4 bases and J by 4 bases, with 19 bases left in between. CDR3 in amino acids: CASSRRIVEVTYGYTF. The CDR3 DNA is TGTGCCAGCTCACGGCGGATCGTCGAGGTAACCTATGGCTACACCTTC. Together with reference TRBV18 and TRBJ1-2, the CDR3 gives the full variable domain: NAGVMQNPRHLVRRRGQEARLRCSPMKGHSHVYWYRQLPEEGLKFMVYLQKENIIDESGMPKERFSAEFPKEGPSILRIQQVVRGDSAAYFCASSRRIVEVTYGYTFGSGTRLTVV.

The chain carries TRBV4-1 and TRBJ1-2, with D tentatively TRBD1 (6 bases). CDR3 size: 16 residues. In germline, CDR1 is MGHRA, CDR2 YSYEKL. V shed 5 bases and J shed 4 bases, with 20 bases lying between them. CDR3 in amino acids: CASSNHPSGDLYGYTF. In DNA, the CDR3 is TGCGCCAGCAGCAACCACCCCTCAGGGGACCTCTATGGCTACACCTTC.

This rearrangement joins TRBV5-1 to TRBJ2-1, with D perhaps matching TRBD1 (6 bases). Trimming left V 4 bases short and J 9 bases short, with 20 bases between. Germline lookup yields CDR1 SGHRS and CDR2 YFSETQ. The CDR3 has 15 residues. Here the CDR3 DNA reads TGCGCCAGCAGCCAGGACAGTTACCCCAGTAGTGAGCAGTTCTTC. Encoded protein: CASSQDSYPSSEQFF.

This rearrangement joins TRBV6-5 to TRBJ2-1; D is possibly TRBD1 (6 bases). Germline V lookup: CDR1 MNHEY, CDR2 SVGAGI. The V end was cut by 2 bases, the J end by 1 base, with 12 bases between. The CDR3 extends over 16 amino acids. The chain's CDR3 is CASSYQGRLSYNEQFF. The CDR3 DNA follows: TGTGCCAGCAGTTACCAGGGGCGGCTTTCCTACAATGAGCAGTTCTTC.

This clone was recorded once. J is TRBJ1-5 and V is TRBV27, with 9 bases identical to TRBD1. CDR1 MNHEY and CDR2 SMNVEV come from the germline V gene (reference sequence). V lost 0 bases and J lost 6; bases outside the gene matches: 9. The CDR3 is made up of 17 amino acids. The CDR3 loop reads CASSLSTGQGRGQPQHF. The CDR3 nucleotides read TGTGCCAGCAGTTTATCAACCGGACAGGGGAGGGGTCAGCCCCAGCATTTT.

This chain joins TRBV3-1 (or the pseudogene TRBV3-2) and TRBJ1-3, with 7 bases lining up with TRBD1. J lost 3 bases, V lost 4 bases, and 3 bases had no gene match. Germline loops: CDR1 LGHDT, CDR2 YNNKEL (reference sequence). The CDR3 loop spans 14 amino acids. CDR3 region: CASSPRDSGNTIYF. CDR3 nucleotide sequence: TGTGCCAGCAGCCCACGGGACAGTGGAAACACCATATATTTT.

V usage is TRBV28 and J usage is TRBJ2-6; D uncertain. Between the trimmed V and J ends, which lost 2 bases and 0 bases, there was a span of 5 bases. Germline CDR1 is MDHEN and CDR2 is SYDVKM. The CDR3 runs 15 residues. CDR3 in DNA: TGTGCCAGCAGTTTAGGCTCCTCTGGGGCCAACGTCCTGACTTTC. Its translation is CASSLGSSGANVLTF.

The V and J genes are TRBV3-1 (or the pseudogene TRBV3-2) and TRBJ1-6; D remains unclear. Trimming took off 3 bases at V and 2 bases at J, with 11 bases between the two ends. In germline, CDR1 is LGHDT, CDR2 YNNKEL (reference sequence). This CDR3 spans 16 amino acids. This CDR3 reads CASSQEGFAYNSPLHF. DNA of the CDR3: TGTGCCAGCAGCCAGGAGGGTTTCGCCTATAATTCACCCCTCCACTTT.

The chain employs TRBV29-1 and TRBJ1-1; perhaps TRBD1 as D (5 bases). The CDR3 is made up of 14 amino acids. V lost 1 base to trimming and J lost 4 bases, with 13 bases between them. From germline, CDR1 is SQVTM and CDR2 ANQGSEA. This chain's CDR3 is CSVEALGPGTEAFF. DNA of the CDR3: TGCAGCGTTGAAGCCCTGGGGCCGGGCACTGAAGCTTTCTTT.

This rearrangement joins TRBV2 to TRBJ1-4, with D tentatively TRBD1 (6 bases). Trimming cost V 2 bases and J 7 bases, with 11 bases left between them. Germline CDR1 is SNHLY and CDR2 is FYNNEI. This CDR3 contains 14 residues. CDR3 in DNA: TGTGCCAGCAGTGAATGGGGGCTTGGTGAAAAACTGTTTTTT. Translated: CASSEWGLGEKLFF.

This chain connects TRBV15 to TRBJ1-4; D gene ambiguous. Germline V gene data show CDR1 as LNHNV and CDR2 as YYDKDF (reference sequence). With 2 bases removed from V and 0 bases from J, the gap between germline ends came to 10 bases. The CDR3 spans 16 residues. The CDR3 protein is CATSRFIGATNEKLFF. CDR3 sequence (DNA): TGTGCCACCAGCAGATTCATAGGAGCAACTAATGAAAAACTGTTTTTT.

The chain is built from TRBV6-6 and TRBJ1-2; D is uncertain. V lost 7 bases and J 5 bases, leaving 17 bases between the germline ends. The CDR3 is 14 amino acids. The germline CDR1 and CDR2 sequences are MNHNY and SVGAGI (reference sequence). The CDR3 DNA reads TGTGCCAGCATTAAGGACGGGATAGGATATGGCTACACCTTC. Its protein product is CASIKDGIGYGYTF.

The J gene is TRBJ1-6, the V gene TRBV3-1 (or the pseudogene TRBV3-2), with D unclear. Between the trimmed V and J ends, which lost 2 bases and 8 bases, there was a span of 4 bases. The CDR3 is 12 amino acids. Germline V gives CDR1 LGHDT, CDR2 YNNKEL (reference sequence). Here the CDR3 DNA reads TGTGCCAGCAGCCAACCCTATTCACCCCTCCACTTT. Amino acid sequence: CASSQPYSPLHF.

This rearrangement joins TRBV7-9 to TRBJ1-4, with no clear D. Per germline, CDR1 SEHNR and CDR2 FQNEAQ (reference sequence). With 2 bases removed from V and 5 bases from J, the gap between germline ends came to 9 bases. This CDR3 is built from 14 residues. The CDR3 DNA reads as TGTGCCAGCAGCTTAAACAGCATCAATGAAAAACTGTTTTTT. Protein: CASSLNSINEKLFF.